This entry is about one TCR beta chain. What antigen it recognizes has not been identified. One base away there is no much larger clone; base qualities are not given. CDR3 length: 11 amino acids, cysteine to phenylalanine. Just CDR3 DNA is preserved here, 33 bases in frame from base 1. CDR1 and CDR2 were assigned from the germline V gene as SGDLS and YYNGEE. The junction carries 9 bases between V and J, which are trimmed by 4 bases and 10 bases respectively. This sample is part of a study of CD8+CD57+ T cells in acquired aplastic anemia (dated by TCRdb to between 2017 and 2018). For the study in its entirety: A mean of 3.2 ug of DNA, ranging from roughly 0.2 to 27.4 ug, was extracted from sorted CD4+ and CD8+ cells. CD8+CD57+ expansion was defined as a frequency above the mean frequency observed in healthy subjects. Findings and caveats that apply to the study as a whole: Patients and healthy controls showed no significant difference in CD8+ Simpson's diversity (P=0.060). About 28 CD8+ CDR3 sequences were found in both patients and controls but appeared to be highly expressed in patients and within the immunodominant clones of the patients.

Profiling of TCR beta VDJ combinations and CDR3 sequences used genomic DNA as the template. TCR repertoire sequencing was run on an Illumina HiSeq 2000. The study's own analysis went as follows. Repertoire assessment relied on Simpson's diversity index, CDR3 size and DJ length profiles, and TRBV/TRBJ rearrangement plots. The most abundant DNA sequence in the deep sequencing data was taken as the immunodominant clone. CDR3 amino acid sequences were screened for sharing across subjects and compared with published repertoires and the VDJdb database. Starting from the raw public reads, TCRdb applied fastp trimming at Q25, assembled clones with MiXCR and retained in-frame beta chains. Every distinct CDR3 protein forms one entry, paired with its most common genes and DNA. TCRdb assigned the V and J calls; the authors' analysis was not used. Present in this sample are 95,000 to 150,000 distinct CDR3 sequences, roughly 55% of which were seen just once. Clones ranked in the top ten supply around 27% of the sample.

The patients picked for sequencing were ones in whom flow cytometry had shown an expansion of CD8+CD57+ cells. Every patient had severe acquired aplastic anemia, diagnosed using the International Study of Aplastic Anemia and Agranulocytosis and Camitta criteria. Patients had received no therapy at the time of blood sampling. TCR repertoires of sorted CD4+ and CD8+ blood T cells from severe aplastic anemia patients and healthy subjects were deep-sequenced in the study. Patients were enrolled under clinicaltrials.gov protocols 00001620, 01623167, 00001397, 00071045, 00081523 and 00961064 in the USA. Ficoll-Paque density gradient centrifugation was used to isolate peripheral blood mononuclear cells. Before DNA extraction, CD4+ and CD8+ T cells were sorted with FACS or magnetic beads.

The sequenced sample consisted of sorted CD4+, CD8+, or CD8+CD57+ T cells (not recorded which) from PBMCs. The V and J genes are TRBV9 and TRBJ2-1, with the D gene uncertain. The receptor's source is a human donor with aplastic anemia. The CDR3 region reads CASSPYREQFF. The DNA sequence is TGTGCCAGCAGCCCGTACAGAGAGCAGTTCTTC.